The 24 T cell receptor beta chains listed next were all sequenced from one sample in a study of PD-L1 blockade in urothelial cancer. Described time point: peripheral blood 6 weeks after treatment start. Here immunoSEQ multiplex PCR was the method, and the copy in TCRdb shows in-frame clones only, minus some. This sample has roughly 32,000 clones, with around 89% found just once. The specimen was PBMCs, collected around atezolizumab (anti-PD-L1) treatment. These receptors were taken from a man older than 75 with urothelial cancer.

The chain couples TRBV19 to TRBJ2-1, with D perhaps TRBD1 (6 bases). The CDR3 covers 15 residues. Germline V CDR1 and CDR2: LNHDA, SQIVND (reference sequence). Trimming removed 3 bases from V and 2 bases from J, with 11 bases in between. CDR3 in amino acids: CASSMGATPYNEQFF. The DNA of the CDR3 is TGTGCCAGTAGTATGGGGGCCACACCCTACAATGAGCAGTTCTTC.

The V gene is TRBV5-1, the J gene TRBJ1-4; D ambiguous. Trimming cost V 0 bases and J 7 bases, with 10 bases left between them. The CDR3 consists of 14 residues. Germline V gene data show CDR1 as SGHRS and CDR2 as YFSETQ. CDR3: CASSLVGRAEKLFF. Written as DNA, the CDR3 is TGCGCCAGCAGCTTGGTAGGGAGGGCTGAAAAACTGTTTTTT.

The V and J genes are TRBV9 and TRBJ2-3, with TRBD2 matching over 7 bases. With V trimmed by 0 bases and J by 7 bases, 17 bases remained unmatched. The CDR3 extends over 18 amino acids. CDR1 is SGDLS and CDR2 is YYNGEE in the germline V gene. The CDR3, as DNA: TGTGCCAGCAGCGTAGCTGGGAGGGCTAGCGGACTTCTGAATACGCAGTATTTT. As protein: CASSVAGRASGLLNTQYF.

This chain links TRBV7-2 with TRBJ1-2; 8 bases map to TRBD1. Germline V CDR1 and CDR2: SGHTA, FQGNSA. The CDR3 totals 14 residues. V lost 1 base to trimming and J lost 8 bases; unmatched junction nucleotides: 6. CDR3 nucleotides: TGTGCCAGCAGCTTAGGGCAGGGGGCAGGGGGCTACACCTTC. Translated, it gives CASSLGQGAGGYTF.

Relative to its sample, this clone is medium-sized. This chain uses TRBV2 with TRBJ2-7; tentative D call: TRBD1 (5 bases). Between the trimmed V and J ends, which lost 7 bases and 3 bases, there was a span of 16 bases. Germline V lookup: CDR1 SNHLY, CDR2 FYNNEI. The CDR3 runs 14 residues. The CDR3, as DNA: TGTGCCAGCACCGCCCCAGGGTGGGGCTACGAGCAGTACTTC. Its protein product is CASTAPGWGYEQYF.

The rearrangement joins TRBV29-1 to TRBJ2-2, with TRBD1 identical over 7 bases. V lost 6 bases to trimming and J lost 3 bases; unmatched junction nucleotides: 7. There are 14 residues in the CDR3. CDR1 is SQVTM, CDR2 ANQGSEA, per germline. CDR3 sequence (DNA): TGCAGCGTACAAAGGGGGCGGGACACCGGGGAGCTGTTTTTT. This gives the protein CSVQRGRDTGELFF.

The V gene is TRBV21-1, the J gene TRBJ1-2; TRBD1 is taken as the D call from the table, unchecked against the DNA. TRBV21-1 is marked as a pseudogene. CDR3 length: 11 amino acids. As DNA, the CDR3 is TGTGGGGGCGATTGGAATGATGGCTACACCTTC. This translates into CGGDWNDGYTF.

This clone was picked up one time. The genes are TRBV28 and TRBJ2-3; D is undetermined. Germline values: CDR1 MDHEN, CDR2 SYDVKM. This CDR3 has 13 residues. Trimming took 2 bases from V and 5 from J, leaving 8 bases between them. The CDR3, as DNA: TGTGCCAGCAGTTTAGGCAAGCGAGATACGCAGTATTTT. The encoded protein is CASSLGKRDTQYF.

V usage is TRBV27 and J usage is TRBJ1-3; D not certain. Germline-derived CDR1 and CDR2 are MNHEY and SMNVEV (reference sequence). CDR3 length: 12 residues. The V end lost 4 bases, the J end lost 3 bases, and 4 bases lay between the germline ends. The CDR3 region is CASSSGGNTIYF. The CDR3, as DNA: TGTGCCAGCAGTTCGGGTGGAAACACCATATATTTT.

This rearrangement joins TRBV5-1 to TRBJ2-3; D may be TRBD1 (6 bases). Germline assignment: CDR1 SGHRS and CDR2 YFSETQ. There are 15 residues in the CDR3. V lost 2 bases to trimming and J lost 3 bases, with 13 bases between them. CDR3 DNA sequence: TGCGCCAGCAGCTTTACCGGGACACCTACAGATACGCAGTATTTT. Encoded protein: CASSFTGTPTDTQYF.

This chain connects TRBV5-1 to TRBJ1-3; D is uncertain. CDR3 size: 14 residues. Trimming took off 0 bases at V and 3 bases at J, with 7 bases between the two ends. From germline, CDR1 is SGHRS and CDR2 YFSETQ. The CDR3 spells CASSLEQLGNTIYF. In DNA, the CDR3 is TGCGCCAGCAGCTTGGAACAGCTTGGAAACACCATATATTTT.

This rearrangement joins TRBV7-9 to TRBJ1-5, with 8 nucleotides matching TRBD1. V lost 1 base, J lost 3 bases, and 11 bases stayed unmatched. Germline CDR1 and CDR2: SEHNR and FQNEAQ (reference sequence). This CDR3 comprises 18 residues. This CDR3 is CASSLVTKQGVINQPQHF. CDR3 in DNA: TGTGCCAGCAGCTTAGTGACAAAACAGGGGGTAATCAATCAGCCCCAGCATTTT.

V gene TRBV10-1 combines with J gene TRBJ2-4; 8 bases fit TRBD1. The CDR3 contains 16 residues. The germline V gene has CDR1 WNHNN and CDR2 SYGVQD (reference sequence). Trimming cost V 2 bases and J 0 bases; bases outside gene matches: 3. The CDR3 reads CASSEGTGLAKNIQYF. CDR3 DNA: TGCGCCAGCAGTGAGGGGACAGGCCTAGCCAAAAACATTCAGTACTTC.

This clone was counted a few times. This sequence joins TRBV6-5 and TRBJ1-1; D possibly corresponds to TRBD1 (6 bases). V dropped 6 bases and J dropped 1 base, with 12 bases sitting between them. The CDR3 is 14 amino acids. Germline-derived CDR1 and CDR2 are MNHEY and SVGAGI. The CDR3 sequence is CASRLTGANTEAFF. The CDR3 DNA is TGTGCCAGCAGGCTGACAGGAGCGAACACTGAAGCTTTCTTT.

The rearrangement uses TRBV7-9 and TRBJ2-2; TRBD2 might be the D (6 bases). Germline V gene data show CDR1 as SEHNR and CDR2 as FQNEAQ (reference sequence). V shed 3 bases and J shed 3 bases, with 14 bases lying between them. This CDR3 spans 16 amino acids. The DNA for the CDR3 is TGTGCCAGCAGCTTTGTCGGGACTTTGTACACCGGGGAGCTGTTTTTT. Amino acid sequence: CASSFVGTLYTGELFF.

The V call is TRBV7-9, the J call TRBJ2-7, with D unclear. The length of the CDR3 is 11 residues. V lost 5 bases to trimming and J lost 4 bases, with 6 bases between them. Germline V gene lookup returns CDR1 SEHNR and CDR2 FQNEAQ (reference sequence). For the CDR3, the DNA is TGTGCCAGCAGCCCGCAGTACGAGCAGTACTTC. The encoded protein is CASSPQYEQYF.

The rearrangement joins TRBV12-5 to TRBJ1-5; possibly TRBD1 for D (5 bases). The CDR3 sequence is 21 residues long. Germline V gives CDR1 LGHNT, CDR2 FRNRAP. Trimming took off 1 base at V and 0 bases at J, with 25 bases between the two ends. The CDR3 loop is CASGLGWGLAAGGYSNQPQHF. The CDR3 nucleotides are TGTGCTAGTGGTTTGGGTTGGGGGTTAGCGGCAGGTGGTTATAGCAATCAGCCCCAGCATTTT.

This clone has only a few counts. In nucleotides, the CDR3 is TGTGCCAGCACCCCGGGGGCCTACGAGCAGTACTTC. Its protein product is CASTPGAYEQYF. The rearrangement joins TRBV2 to TRBJ2-7, with D possibly TRBD2 on 6 matching bases. This CDR3 contains 12 residues. Germline V CDR1 and CDR2: SNHLY, FYNNEI. Trimming stripped 7 bases from V and 2 bases from J, with 9 bases between.

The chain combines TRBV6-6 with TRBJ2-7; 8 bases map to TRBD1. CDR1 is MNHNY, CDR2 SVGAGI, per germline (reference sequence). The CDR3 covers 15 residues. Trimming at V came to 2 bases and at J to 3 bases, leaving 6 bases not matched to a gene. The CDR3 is CASSYPGQGNYEQYF. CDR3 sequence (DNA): TGTGCCAGCAGTTACCCCGGACAGGGCAACTACGAGCAGTACTTC.

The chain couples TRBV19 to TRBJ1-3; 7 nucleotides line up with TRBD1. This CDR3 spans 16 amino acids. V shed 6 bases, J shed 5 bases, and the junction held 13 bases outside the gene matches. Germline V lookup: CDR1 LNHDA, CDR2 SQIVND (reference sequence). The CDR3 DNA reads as TGTGCCAGTAGCCAATCGACGGGACAGCGAAGAAACACCATATATTTT. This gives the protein CASSQSTGQRRNTIYF. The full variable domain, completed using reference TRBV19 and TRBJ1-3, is DGGITQSPKYLFRKEGQNVTLSCEQNLNHDAMYWYRQDPGQGLRLIYYSQIVNDFQKGDIAEGYSVSREKKESFPLTVTSAQKNPTAFYLCASSQSTGQRRNTIYFGEGSWLTVV.

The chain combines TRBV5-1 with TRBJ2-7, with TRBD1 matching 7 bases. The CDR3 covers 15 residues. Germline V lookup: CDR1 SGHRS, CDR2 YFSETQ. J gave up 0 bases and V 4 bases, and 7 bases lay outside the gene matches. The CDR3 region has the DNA TGCGCCAGCAGCAACGGGACAGCCTACTCCTACGAGCAGTACTTC. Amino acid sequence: CASSNGTAYSYEQYF.

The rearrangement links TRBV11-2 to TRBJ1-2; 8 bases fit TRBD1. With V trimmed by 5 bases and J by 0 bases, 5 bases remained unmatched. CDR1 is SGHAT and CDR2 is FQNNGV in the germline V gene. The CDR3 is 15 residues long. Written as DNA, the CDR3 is TGTGCCAGCAGCGTTACAGGGGGTGCTAACTATGGCTACACCTTC. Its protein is CASSVTGGANYGYTF.

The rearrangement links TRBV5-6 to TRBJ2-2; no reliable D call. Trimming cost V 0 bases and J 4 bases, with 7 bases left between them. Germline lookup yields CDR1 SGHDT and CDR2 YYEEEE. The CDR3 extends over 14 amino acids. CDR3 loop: CASSLGHLTGELFF. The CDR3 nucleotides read TGTGCCAGCAGCTTGGGGCATCTCACCGGGGAGCTGTTTTTT.

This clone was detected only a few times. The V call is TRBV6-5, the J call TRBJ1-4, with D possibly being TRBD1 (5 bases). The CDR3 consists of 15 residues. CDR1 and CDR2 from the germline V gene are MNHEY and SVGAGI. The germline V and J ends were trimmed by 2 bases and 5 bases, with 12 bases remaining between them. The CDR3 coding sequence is TGTGCCAGCAGTTACAGGGCAGGGCCCAATGAAAAACTGTTTTTT. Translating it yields CASSYRAGPNEKLFF.